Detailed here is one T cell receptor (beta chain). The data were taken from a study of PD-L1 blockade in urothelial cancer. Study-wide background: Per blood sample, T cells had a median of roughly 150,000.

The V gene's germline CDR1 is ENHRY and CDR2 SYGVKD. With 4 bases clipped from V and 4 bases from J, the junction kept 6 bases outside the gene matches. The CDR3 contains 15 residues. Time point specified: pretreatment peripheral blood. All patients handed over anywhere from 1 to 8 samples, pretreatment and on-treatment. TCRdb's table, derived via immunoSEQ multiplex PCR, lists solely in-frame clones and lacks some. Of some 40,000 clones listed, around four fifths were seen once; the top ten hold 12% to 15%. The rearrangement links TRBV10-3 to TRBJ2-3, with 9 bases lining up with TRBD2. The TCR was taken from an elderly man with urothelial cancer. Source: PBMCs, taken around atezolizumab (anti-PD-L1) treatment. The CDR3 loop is CAISGREGEADTQYF. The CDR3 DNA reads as TGTGCCATCAGTGGGCGGGAGGGTGAGGCAGATACGCAGTATTTT.